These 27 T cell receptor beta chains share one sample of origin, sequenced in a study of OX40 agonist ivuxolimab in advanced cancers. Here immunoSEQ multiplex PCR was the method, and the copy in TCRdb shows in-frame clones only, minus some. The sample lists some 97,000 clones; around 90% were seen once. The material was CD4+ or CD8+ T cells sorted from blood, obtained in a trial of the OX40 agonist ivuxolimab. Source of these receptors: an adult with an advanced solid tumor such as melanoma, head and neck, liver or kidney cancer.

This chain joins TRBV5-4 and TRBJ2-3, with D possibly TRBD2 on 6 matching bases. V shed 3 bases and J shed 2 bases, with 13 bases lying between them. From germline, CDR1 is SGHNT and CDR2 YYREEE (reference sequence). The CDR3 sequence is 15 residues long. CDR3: CASSSPSEITDTQYF. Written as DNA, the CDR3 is TGTGCCAGCAGCTCGCCTAGCGAGATCACAGATACGCAGTATTTT. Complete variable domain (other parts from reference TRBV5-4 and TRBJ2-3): ETGVTQSPTHLIKTRGQQVTLRCSSQSGHNTVSWYQQALGQGPQFIFQYYREEENGRGNFPPRFSGLQFPNYSSELNVNALELDDSALYLCASSSPSEITDTQYFGPGTRLTVL.

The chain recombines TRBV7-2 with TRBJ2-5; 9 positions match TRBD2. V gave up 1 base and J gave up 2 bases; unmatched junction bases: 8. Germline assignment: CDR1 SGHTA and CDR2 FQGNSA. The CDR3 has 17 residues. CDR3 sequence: CASSLGGRAKGQETQYF. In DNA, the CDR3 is TGTGCCAGCAGCTTAGGCGGGAGGGCCAAAGGGCAAGAGACCCAGTACTTC.

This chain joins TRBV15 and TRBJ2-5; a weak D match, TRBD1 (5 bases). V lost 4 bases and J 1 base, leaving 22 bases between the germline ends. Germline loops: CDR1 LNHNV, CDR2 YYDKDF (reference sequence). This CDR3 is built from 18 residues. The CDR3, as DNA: TGTGCCACCAGCAACGGCAAATCATCGTTCAGGGTCCAAGAGACCCAGTACTTC. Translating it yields CATSNGKSSFRVQETQYF.

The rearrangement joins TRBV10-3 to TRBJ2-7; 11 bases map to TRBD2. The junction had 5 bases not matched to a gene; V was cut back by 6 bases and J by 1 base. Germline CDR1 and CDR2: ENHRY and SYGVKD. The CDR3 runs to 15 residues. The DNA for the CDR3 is TGTGCCATCAGCCGCGGGACTAGCGGATCCTACGAGCAGTACTTC. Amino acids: CAISRGTSGSYEQYF.

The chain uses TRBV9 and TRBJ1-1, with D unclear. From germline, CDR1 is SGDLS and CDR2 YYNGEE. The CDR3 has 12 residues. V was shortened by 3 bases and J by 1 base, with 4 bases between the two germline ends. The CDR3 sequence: CASSEQNTEAFF. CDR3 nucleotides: TGTGCCAGCAGCGAGCAGAACACTGAAGCTTTCTTT. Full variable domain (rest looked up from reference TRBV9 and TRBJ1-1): DSGVTQTPKHLITATGQRVTLRCSPRSGDLSVYWYQQSLDQGLQFLIQYYNGEERAKGNILERFSAQQFPDLHSELNLSSLELGDSALYFCASSEQNTEAFFGQGTRLTVV.

The CDR3 loop is CASSGTLSGMNTEAFF. The CDR3 DNA reads TGTGCCAGCAGTGGGACTTTGAGTGGGATGAACACTGAAGCTTTCTTT. V and J are TRBV6-1 and TRBJ1-1; D unresolved. Germline V gives CDR1 MNHNS, CDR2 SASEGT. With 4 bases removed from V and 0 bases from J, the gap between germline ends came to 15 bases. The length of the CDR3 is 16 residues.

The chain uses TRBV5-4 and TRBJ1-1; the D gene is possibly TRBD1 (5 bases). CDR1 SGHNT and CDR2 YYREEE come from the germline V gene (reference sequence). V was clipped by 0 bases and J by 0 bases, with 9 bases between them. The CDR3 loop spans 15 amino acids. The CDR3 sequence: CASSLVGTMNTEAFF. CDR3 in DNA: TGTGCCAGCAGCTTGGTAGGGACCATGAACACTGAAGCTTTCTTT.

CDR3 coding DNA: TGCGCCAGCAGCCAAGATATTAGGCAGGCCTACCAAGAGACCCAGTACTTC. This codes for CASSQDIRQAYQETQYF. V usage is TRBV4-3 and J usage is TRBJ2-5; no firm D call. The CDR3 sequence is 17 residues long. The V and J ends lost 0 bases and 0 bases respectively, with 14 bases between them. CDR1 LGHNA and CDR2 YSLEER come from the germline V gene.

The CDR3 loop reads CASSPGTVYGYTF. The CDR3 region has the DNA TGCGCCAGCAGCCCCGGGACAGTCTATGGCTACACCTTC. The genes are TRBV5-1 and TRBJ1-2; the match to TRBD1 covers 7 bases. Unmatched junction bases numbered 4, after V lost 4 bases and J lost 4 bases. The CDR3 runs 13 residues. The germline gives CDR1 SGHRS, CDR2 YFSETQ.

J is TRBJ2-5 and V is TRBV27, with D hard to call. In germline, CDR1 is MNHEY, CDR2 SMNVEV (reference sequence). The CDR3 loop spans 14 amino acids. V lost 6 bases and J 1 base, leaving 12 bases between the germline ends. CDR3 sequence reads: CASSRVGIQETQYF. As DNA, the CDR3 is TGTGCCAGCAGCCGAGTGGGGATCCAAGAGACCCAGTACTTC.

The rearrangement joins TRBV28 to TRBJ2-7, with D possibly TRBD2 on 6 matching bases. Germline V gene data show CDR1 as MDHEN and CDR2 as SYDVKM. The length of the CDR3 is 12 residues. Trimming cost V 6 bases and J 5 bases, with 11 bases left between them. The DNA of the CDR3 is TGTGCCAGCAGCCGGAGGGATCACGAGCAGTACTTC. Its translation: CASSRRDHEQYF.

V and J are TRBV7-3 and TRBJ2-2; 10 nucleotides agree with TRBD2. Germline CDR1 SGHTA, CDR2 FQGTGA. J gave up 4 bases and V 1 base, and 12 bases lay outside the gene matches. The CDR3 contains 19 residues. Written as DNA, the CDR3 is TGTGCCAGCAGCTTAATGAGGCTAGCGGGAGTCGGCGCCACCGGGGAGCTGTTTTTT. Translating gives CASSLMRLAGVGATGELFF.

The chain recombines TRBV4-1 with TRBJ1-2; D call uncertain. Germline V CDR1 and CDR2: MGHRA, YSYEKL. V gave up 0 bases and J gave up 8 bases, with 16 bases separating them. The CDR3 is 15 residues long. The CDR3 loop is CASSQEGAARTGYTF. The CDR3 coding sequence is TGCGCCAGCAGCCAAGAGGGAGCTGCAAGGACCGGCTACACCTTC.

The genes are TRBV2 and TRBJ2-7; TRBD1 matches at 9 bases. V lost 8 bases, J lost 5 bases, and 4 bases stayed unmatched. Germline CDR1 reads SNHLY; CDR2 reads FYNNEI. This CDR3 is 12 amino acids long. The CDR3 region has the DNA TGTGCCAGCGGCCGGGACAGGGACGAGCAGTACTTC. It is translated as CASGRDRDEQYF.

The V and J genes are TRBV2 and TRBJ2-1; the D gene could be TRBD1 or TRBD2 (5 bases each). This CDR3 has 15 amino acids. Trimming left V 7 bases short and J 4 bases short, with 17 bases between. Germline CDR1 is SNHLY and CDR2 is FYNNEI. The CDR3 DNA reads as TGTGCCAGCATGGGGTCGGGACGTAGGTACAATGAGCAGTTCTTC. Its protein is CASMGSGRRYNEQFF. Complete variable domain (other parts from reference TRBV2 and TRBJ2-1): EPEVTQTPSHQVTQMGQEVILRCVPISNHLYFYWYRQILGQKVEFLVSFYNNEISEKSEIFDDQFSVERPDGSNFTLKIRSTKLEDSAMYFCASMGSGRRYNEQFFGPGTRLTVL.

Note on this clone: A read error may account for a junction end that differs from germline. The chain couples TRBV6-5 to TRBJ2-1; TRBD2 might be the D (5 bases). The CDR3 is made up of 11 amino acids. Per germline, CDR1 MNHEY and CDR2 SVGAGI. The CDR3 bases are TGTGCCAGCAGTTCTAGCAGGAGGACGATCTTC. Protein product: CASSSSRRTIF.

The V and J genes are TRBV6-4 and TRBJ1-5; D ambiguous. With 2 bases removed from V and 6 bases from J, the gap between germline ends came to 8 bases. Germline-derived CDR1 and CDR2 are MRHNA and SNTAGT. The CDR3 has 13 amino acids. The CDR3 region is CASSDRWGQPQHF. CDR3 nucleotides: TGTGCCAGCAGTGACCGATGGGGTCAGCCCCAGCATTTT.

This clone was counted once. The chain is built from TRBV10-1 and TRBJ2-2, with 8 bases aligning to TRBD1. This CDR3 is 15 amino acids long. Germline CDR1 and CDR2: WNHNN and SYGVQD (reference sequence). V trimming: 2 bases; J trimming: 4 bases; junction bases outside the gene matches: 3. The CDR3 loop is CASSERQGFTGELFF. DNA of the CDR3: TGCGCCAGCAGTGAGCGACAGGGGTTCACCGGGGAGCTGTTTTTT.

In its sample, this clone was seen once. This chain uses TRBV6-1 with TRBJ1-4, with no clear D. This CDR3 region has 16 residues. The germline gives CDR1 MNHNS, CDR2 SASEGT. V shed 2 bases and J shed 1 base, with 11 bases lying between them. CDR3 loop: CASSEQAGRTNEKLFF. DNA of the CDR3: TGTGCCAGCAGTGAACAGGCAGGAAGAACTAATGAAAAACTGTTTTTT.

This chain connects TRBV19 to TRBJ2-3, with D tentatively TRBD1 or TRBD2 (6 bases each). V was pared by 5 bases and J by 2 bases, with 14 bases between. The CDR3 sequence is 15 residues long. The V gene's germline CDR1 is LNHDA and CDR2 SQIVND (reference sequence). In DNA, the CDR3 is TGTGCCAGTAGTGAACAGGGAGGACTCACAGATACGCAGTATTTT. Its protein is CASSEQGGLTDTQYF.

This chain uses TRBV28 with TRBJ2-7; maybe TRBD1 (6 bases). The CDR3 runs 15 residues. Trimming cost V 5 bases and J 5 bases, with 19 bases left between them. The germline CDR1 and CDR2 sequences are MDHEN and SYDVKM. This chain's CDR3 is CASSPQQGRSNEQYF. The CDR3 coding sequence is TGTGCCAGCAGTCCCCAACAGGGAAGGTCCAACGAGCAGTACTTC. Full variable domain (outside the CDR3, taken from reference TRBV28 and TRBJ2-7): DVKVTQSSRYLVKRTGEKVFLECVQDMDHENMFWYRQDPGLGLRLIYFSYDVKMKEKGDIPEGYSVSREKKERFSLILESASTNQTSMYLCASSPQQGRSNEQYFGPGTRLTVT.

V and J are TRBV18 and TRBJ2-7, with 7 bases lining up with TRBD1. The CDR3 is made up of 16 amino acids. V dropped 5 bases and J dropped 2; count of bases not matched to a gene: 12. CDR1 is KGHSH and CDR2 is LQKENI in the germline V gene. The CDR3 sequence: CASSSVVGTAPYEQYF. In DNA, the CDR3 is TGTGCCAGCTCATCGGTTGTTGGGACAGCCCCCTACGAGCAGTACTTC.

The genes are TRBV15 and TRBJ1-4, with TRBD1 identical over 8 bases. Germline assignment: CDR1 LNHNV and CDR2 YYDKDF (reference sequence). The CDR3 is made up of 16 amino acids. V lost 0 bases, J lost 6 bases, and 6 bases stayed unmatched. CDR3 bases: TGTGCCACCAGCAGAGATCGAGGACAGGGCGATGAAAAACTGTTTTTT. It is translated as CATSRDRGQGDEKLFF.

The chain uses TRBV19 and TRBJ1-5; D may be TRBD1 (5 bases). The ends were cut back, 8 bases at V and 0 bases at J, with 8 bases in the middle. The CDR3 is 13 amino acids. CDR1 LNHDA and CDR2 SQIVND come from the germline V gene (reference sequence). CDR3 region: CASRDGSNQPQHF. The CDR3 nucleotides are TGTGCCAGTCGGGACGGTAGCAATCAGCCCCAGCATTTT.

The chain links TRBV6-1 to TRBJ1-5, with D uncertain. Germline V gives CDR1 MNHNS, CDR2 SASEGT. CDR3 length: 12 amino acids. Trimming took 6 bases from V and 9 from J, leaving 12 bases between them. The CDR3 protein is CASSELGRPQHF. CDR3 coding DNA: TGTGCCAGCAGCGAGTTGGGGAGGCCCCAGCATTTT.

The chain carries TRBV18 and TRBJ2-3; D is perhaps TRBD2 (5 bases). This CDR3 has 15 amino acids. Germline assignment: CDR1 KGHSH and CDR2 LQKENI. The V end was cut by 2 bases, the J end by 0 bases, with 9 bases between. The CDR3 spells CASSPIGGSTDTQYF. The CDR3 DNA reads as TGTGCCAGCTCACCAATCGGCGGGAGCACAGATACGCAGTATTTT. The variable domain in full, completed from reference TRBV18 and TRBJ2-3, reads NAGVMQNPRHLVRRRGQEARLRCSPMKGHSHVYWYRQLPEEGLKFMVYLQKENIIDESGMPKERFSAEFPKEGPSILRIQQVVRGDSAAYFCASSPIGGSTDTQYFGPGTRLTVL.

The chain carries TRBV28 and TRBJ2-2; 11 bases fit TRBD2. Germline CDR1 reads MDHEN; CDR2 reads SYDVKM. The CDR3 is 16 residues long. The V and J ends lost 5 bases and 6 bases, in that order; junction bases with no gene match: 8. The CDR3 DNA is TGTGCCAGCAGTATCCCTGCTAGCGGGAGGTCCGGGGAGCTGTTTTTT. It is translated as CASSIPASGRSGELFF.